Each of the 31 T cell receptor beta chains below was sequenced from the same sample in a study of cytomegalovirus exposure and HLA in healthy donors. PCR employed 60 Vbeta and 13 Jbeta primers. This table comes from immunoSEQ multiplex PCR, and its TCRdb copy is limited to in-frame clones, with some not included. In the table there are approximately 100,000 clones, around 60% of which are singletons. Sequenced: PBMCs. All receptors come from a man aged 55 to 70 in good health and CMV-seronegative.

The rearrangement links TRBV2 to TRBJ1-1, with D maybe TRBD1 (5 bases). The V end lost 8 bases, the J end lost 1 base, and 11 bases lay between the germline ends. The CDR3 length is 13 residues. Germline CDR1 and CDR2: SNHLY and FYNNEI. This chain's CDR3 is CASCRGENTEAFF. The DNA for the CDR3 is TGTGCCAGCTGCCGGGGGGAGAACACTGAAGCTTTCTTT.

This clone appeared a few times. This sequence joins TRBV10-2 and TRBJ2-1, with D tentatively TRBD2 (5 bases). Trimming removed 6 bases at V and 10 bases at J, with 16 bases between. Per the germline V gene, CDR1 is WSHSY and CDR2 is SAAADI. This CDR3 has 13 amino acids. The CDR3 coding sequence is TGCGCCAGCAGCCCTAGGACTGGCGGGGAGCAGTTCTTC. It translates to CASSPRTGGEQFF.

As to this clone: Its ends do not fully match the called genes, so a read error is possible. The V gene is TRBV7-9, the J gene TRBJ1-2; possibly TRBD1 for D (5 bases). Germline V CDR1 and CDR2: SEHNR, FQNEAQ (reference sequence). This CDR3 is 16 amino acids long. CDR3 region: CSSSPAGLFLNDGYTF. In nucleotides, the CDR3 is TGTTCCAGCAGCCCTGCGGGACTCTTCCTAAACGATGGCTACACCTTC.

This chain joins TRBV6-5 and TRBJ1-5; D unclear. Germline lookup yields CDR1 MNHEY and CDR2 SVGAGI. Trimming shortened V by 0 bases and J by 7 bases, and 7 bases separated the two germline ends. This CDR3 region has 13 residues. The CDR3 is CASSYSHGQPQHF. The DNA of the CDR3 is TGTGCCAGCAGTTACTCCCACGGGCAGCCCCAGCATTTT.

The J gene is TRBJ1-3, the V gene TRBV27; D is uncertain. There are 16 residues in the CDR3. V was shortened by 6 bases and J by 3 bases, with 18 bases between the two germline ends. Germline CDR1 is MNHEY and CDR2 is SMNVEV (reference sequence). The CDR3 sequence: CASSRTGILGGNTIYF. The CDR3 bases are TGTGCCAGCAGCCGAACGGGAATTCTAGGTGGAAACACCATATATTTT.

The chain has TRBV4-2 and TRBJ2-1; TRBD1 matches at 11 bases. The J segment lost 10 bases and the V segment lost 0 bases, leaving 8 bases of the junction unmatched. In germline, CDR1 is LGHNA, CDR2 YNFKEQ. This CDR3 comprises 16 residues. CDR3 nucleotide sequence: TGTGCCAGCAGCCAAGAGGGGACAGGGGGTTTAGGGGAGCAGTTCTTC. Protein: CASSQEGTGGLGEQFF.

The chain couples TRBV7-3 to TRBJ1-1, with D tentatively TRBD1 (6 bases). The CDR3 consists of 14 residues. CDR1 is SGHTA, CDR2 FQGTGA, per germline. The V end lost 5 bases, the J end lost 4 bases, and 14 bases lay between the germline ends. CDR3 amino acids: CASSPRGEGTEAFF. CDR3 DNA: TGTGCCAGCAGCCCGAGGGGGGAGGGCACTGAAGCTTTCTTT.

This chain links TRBV27 with TRBJ1-1; D perhaps matches TRBD1 (5 bases). CDR3 length equals 16 residues. Germline V gene sequence: CDR1 MNHEY, CDR2 SMNVEV (reference sequence). Trimming cost V 6 bases and J 0 bases, with 17 bases left between them. DNA for the CDR3: TGTGCCAGCAGGCCTCGACAGAGGTACTTGAACACTGAAGCTTTCTTT. Translating it yields CASRPRQRYLNTEAFF.

The chain is built from TRBV28 and TRBJ1-4, with 7 bases that match TRBD1. Germline CDR1 is MDHEN and CDR2 is SYDVKM. This CDR3 is 14 amino acids long. V shed 2 bases and J 7 bases; nucleotides not matched to a gene: 4. CDR3 bases: TGTGCCAGCAGTTTAAGGGGGCGCGGTGAAAAACTGTTTTTT. Its translation is CASSLRGRGEKLFF. Full variable domain (rest looked up from reference TRBV28 and TRBJ1-4): DVKVTQSSRYLVKRTGEKVFLECVQDMDHENMFWYRQDPGLGLRLIYFSYDVKMKEKGDIPEGYSVSREKKERFSLILESASTNQTSMYLCASSLRGRGEKLFFGSGTQLSVL.

CDR3 sequence: CASSPFQQGINYGYTF. CDR3 DNA sequence: TGTGCCAGCTCACCATTCCAGCAGGGGATTAACTATGGCTACACCTTC. The chain couples TRBV18 to TRBJ1-2; tentatively, D is TRBD1 (6 bases). The ends were cut back, 2 bases at V and 1 base at J, with 14 bases in the middle. Germline CDR1 and CDR2: KGHSH and LQKENI. The CDR3 is 16 residues long.

The J gene is TRBJ1-4, the V gene TRBV2; D is undetermined. The CDR3 runs 16 residues. The V end lost 5 bases, the J end lost 5 bases, and 18 bases lay between the germline ends. Per germline, CDR1 SNHLY and CDR2 FYNNEI. CDR3 nucleotide sequence: TGTGCCAGCAGTTACACGAGAGATAGCGAGAATGAAAAACTGTTTTTT. Protein product: CASSYTRDSENEKLFF.

This chain connects TRBV28 to TRBJ2-2; a weak D match, TRBD1 (5 bases). V was shortened by 2 bases and J by 11 bases, with 15 bases between the two germline ends. This CDR3 comprises 14 residues. From germline, CDR1 is MDHEN and CDR2 SYDVKM. The CDR3 reads CASSLRGFRLELFF. CDR3 nucleotide sequence: TGTGCCAGCAGTTTAAGGGGATTCAGACTTGAGCTGTTTTTT.

This clone was counted a single time. The V gene is TRBV27, the J gene TRBJ1-4, with TRBD1 matching over 7 bases. The ends lost 6 bases at V and 7 bases at J; junction bases unmatched: 11. CDR3 length equals 15 residues. Germline CDR1 MNHEY, CDR2 SMNVEV (reference sequence). The CDR3 spells CASRATGKGGEKLFF. CDR3 coding DNA: TGTGCCAGCAGGGCGACAGGGAAGGGGGGTGAAAAACTGTTTTTT.

The chain has TRBV9 and TRBJ2-3; 7 positions agree with TRBD2. This CDR3 is built from 15 residues. CDR1 is SGDLS and CDR2 is YYNGEE in the germline V gene. The trim removed 3 bases at V and 2 bases at J, leaving 6 bases unmatched. This chain's CDR3 is CASSDRDYYTDTQYF. DNA for the CDR3: TGTGCCAGCAGCGATAGGGACTATTACACAGATACGCAGTATTTT.

This clone was recorded a few times. The chain carries TRBV15 and TRBJ2-5; unclear D gene. The germline V gene encodes CDR1 LNHNV and CDR2 YYDKDF (reference sequence). The CDR3 runs to 16 residues. Trimming cost V 0 bases and J 5 bases, with 16 bases left between them. CDR3 loop: CATSREAALSHETQYF. DNA for the CDR3: TGTGCCACCAGCAGAGAGGCGGCGTTATCGCACGAGACCCAGTACTTC.

The gene calls are TRBV7-9 and TRBJ2-1; 13 nucleotides align to TRBD2. With 5 bases clipped from V and 8 bases from J, the junction kept 9 bases outside the gene matches. The CDR3 totals 16 residues. Germline lookup yields CDR1 SEHNR and CDR2 FQNEAQ (reference sequence). The CDR3 spells CASSARRLAGGDEQFF. CDR3 in DNA: TGTGCCAGCAGCGCCCGACGACTAGCGGGGGGTGATGAGCAGTTCTTC. Variable domain in full (rest from reference TRBV7-9 and TRBJ2-1): DTGVSQNPRHKITKRGQNVTFRCDPISEHNRLYWYRQTLGQGPEFLTYFQNEAQLEKSRLLSDRFSAERPKGSFSTLEIQRTEQGDSAMYLCASSARRLAGGDEQFFGPGTRLTVL.

This chain links TRBV18 with TRBJ2-4; 8 nucleotides match TRBD1. CDR3 length equals 14 residues. Per germline, CDR1 KGHSH and CDR2 LQKENI. The ends lost 3 bases at V and 6 bases at J; junction bases unmatched: 4. The CDR3 loop reads CASSPPGGANIQYF. The CDR3 DNA sequence: TGTGCCAGCTCACCGCCAGGGGGCGCAAACATTCAGTACTTC.

The CDR3 region is CASSSTGGRTEAFF. CDR3 coding DNA: TGTGCCAGCAGCTCCACAGGGGGTAGGACTGAAGCTTTCTTT. The rearrangement uses TRBV7-6 and TRBJ1-1; 8 positions match TRBD1. The CDR3 spans 14 residues. From germline, CDR1 is SGHVS and CDR2 FNYEAQ. V dropped 4 bases and J dropped 5; count of bases not matched to a gene: 6.

V and J are TRBV19 and TRBJ1-5; a possible D gene is TRBD1 (5 bases). With 4 bases removed from V and 6 bases from J, the gap between germline ends came to 13 bases. The CDR3 covers 14 residues. Germline values: CDR1 LNHDA, CDR2 SQIVND (reference sequence). The DNA of the CDR3 is TGTGCCAGTAGTAACTCCAGGGTCGGTCAGCCCCAGCATTTT. It is translated as CASSNSRVGQPQHF.

The rearrangement uses TRBV6-5 and TRBJ2-2; 7 bases agree with TRBD2. The germline V gene has CDR1 MNHEY and CDR2 SVGAGI. The CDR3 has 14 residues. V gave up 2 bases and J gave up 7 bases; unmatched junction bases: 4. The chain's CDR3 is CASSYRREIGELFF. The CDR3 DNA reads TGTGCCAGCAGTTACCGGCGGGAGATCGGGGAGCTGTTTTTT.

This clone has only a few counts. The chain uses TRBV29-1 and TRBJ2-1; weak D call: TRBD2 (5 bases). CDR1 and CDR2 from the germline V gene are SQVTM and ANQGSEA. The CDR3 consists of 12 residues. The CDR3 protein is CSLTSGTNEQFF. The DNA of the CDR3 is TGCAGTTTGACCAGCGGTACCAATGAGCAGTTCTTC.

This clone occurred a few times. CDR3 in DNA: TGTGCCAGCAGCTTTCCTGGGACAGGCCCCGGTTGGAGCATATATTTT. Translation: CASSFPGTGPGWSIYF. The chain is built from TRBV7-6 and TRBJ1-3, with 8 nucleotides matching TRBD1. The CDR3 length is 16 residues. CDR1 SGHVS and CDR2 FNYEAQ come from the germline V gene. V trimming: 3 bases; J trimming: 12 bases; junction bases outside the gene matches: 16.

This sequence joins TRBV5-1 and TRBJ2-7; D is uncertain. Germline V CDR1 and CDR2: SGHRS, YFSETQ. The ends were cut back, 0 bases at V and 1 base at J, with 8 bases in the middle. This CDR3 region has 14 residues. The CDR3 region is CASSLETGSYEQYF. CDR3 DNA sequence: TGCGCCAGCAGCTTGGAGACTGGATCCTACGAGCAGTACTTC.

The chain uses TRBV19 and TRBJ1-4, with 7 bases that match TRBD1. CDR3 length: 13 residues. Per the germline V gene, CDR1 is LNHDA and CDR2 is SQIVND (reference sequence). V shed 5 bases, J shed 6 bases, and the junction held 3 bases outside the gene matches. CDR3: CASSEGADEKLFF. The CDR3 region has the DNA TGTGCCAGTAGTGAGGGGGCTGATGAAAAACTGTTTTTT.

This rearrangement joins TRBV15 to TRBJ2-2; 11 bases are a match to TRBD2. CDR1 is LNHNV, CDR2 YYDKDF, per germline (reference sequence). CDR3 length equals 15 residues. J gave up 6 bases and V 8 bases, and 8 bases lay outside the gene matches. The CDR3 region is CATGPSGRKSGELFF. CDR3 nucleotides: TGTGCCACCGGTCCTAGCGGGAGGAAGTCCGGGGAGCTGTTTTTT.

This chain links TRBV18 with TRBJ2-1; tentative D call: TRBD1 (5 bases). This CDR3 is built from 15 residues. Germline V lookup: CDR1 KGHSH, CDR2 LQKENI. V was shortened by 2 bases and J by 9 bases, with 17 bases between the two germline ends. The CDR3: CASSPTQGRLGEQFF. The DNA of the CDR3 is TGTGCCAGCTCACCAACCCAGGGCCGGCTAGGTGAGCAGTTCTTC.

The chain employs TRBV7-9 and TRBJ2-1, with D unclear. This CDR3 is 12 amino acids long. Trimming stripped 5 bases from V and 10 bases from J, with 12 bases between. Germline V gene lookup returns CDR1 SEHNR and CDR2 FQNEAQ (reference sequence). The CDR3: CASSPPIREQFF. CDR3 coding DNA: TGTGCCAGCAGCCCCCCTATCCGCGAGCAGTTCTTC.

This rearrangement joins TRBV28 to TRBJ2-5, with 8 positions matching TRBD1. The CDR3 consists of 16 residues. The germline CDR1 and CDR2 sequences are MDHEN and SYDVKM. V trimming: 4 bases; J trimming: 4 bases; junction bases outside the gene matches: 11. The CDR3 DNA reads TGTGCCAGCAGTTCTGCGGGACAGGCCGAAGGAGAGACCCAGTACTTC. Its protein is CASSSAGQAEGETQYF. The full variable domain, in which reference TRBV28 and TRBJ2-5 provide the parts outside the CDR3, is DVKVTQSSRYLVKRTGEKVFLECVQDMDHENMFWYRQDPGLGLRLIYFSYDVKMKEKGDIPEGYSVSREKKERFSLILESASTNQTSMYLCASSSAGQAEGETQYFGPGTRLLVL.

This clone was seen only a few times. This chain joins TRBV19 and TRBJ2-1; TRBD1 is a possible D gene (5 bases). The CDR3 has 19 residues. Germline CDR1 is LNHDA and CDR2 is SQIVND (reference sequence). V was trimmed by 6 bases and J by 0 bases, leaving 24 bases between them. CDR3 bases: TGTGCCAGTAGATCGAGAAATTCCCGGACAATAAGCTCCTACAATGAGCAGTTCTTC. Residues: CASRSRNSRTISSYNEQFF.

The V and J genes are TRBV5-1 and TRBJ1-1; no clear D. CDR1 SGHRS and CDR2 YFSETQ come from the germline V gene. The CDR3 is 13 amino acids. V gave up 5 bases and J gave up 1 base, with 9 bases separating them. CDR3 nucleotides: TGCGCCAGCAGACCCGACACGAACACTGAAGCTTTCTTT. This sequence encodes CASRPDTNTEAFF.

The sample holds a few counts of this clone. J is TRBJ1-5 and V is TRBV7-9, with TRBD1 matching 7 bases. Trimming removed 6 bases from V and 15 bases from J; junction bases left unmatched: 14. The CDR3 has 13 amino acids. The germline CDR1 and CDR2 sequences are SEHNR and FQNEAQ (reference sequence). Here the CDR3 reads CASSYEIGGAWHF. CDR3 nucleotide sequence: TGTGCCAGCAGTTATGAGATAGGGGGCGCATGGCATTTT.